The text below deals with one T cell receptor (beta chain). The CDR3 has 12 amino acids. V was pared by 3 bases and J by 4 bases, with 7 bases between. The germline CDR1 and CDR2 sequences are DFQATT and SNEGSKA (reference sequence). The data are from a study of T cells in Graves' hyperthyroidism and ophthalmopathy. Amplified TCR beta CDR3 regions came from RNA transcripts. Researchers ran a first-round RT-PCR on the TCR CDR3 using the HTBI primer set. TCRdb processed the multiplex PCR reads anew with MiXCR; each CDR3 protein has one entry. Among about 420,000 distinct CDR3 sequences listed, 15% to 17% were seen once.

This sequence originates from a woman younger than 30 with Graves' hyperthyroidism. The sample consisted of blood. The rearrangement joins TRBV20-1 to TRBJ2-1; D ambiguous. CDR3 in DNA: TGCAGTGCTAGTGGCAAATACAATGAGCAGTTCTTC. Its protein product is CSASGKYNEQFF.